This T cell receptor beta chain appears in the sequencing data of a study of shared clonotypes between healthy human individuals. Worth noting for this clone: The target antigen is unknown.

V lost 3 bases and J 5 bases, leaving 13 bases between the germline ends. This CDR3 comprises 15 residues. From germline, CDR1 is LNHDA and CDR2 SQIVND (reference sequence). The deep-level immunoSEQ assay was used. Authors' methods: Filtering differed because ImmunoSEQ produced junction-only sequences that carried no quality scores. Assay used: immunoSEQ multiplex PCR; TCRdb lists only in-frame clones, some missing. D and trimming come from the DNA, and the V and J calls and clone size come from that table. The sample includes around 510,000 clones, approximately 95% of them seen just once. It was into CD45RA+ naive and CD45RA-negative memory subsets that the CD4+ cells were split. The study, taken as a whole, reports: There were few donors, and this limited the genetic and exposure-history diversity represented.

This rearrangement joins TRBV19 to TRBJ2-2; no clear D gene. This sequence originates from a woman aged 25 to 39 in good health. Specimen: naive CD4+ T cells sorted from blood. Subset: CD45RA+ positively selected. The CDR3 reads CASSIIRVRTGELFF. CDR3 in DNA: TGTGCCAGTAGTATTATAAGGGTACGAACCGGGGAGCTGTTTTTT. Full variable domain (remainder filled in from reference TRBV19 and TRBJ2-2): DGGITQSPKYLFRKEGQNVTLSCEQNLNHDAMYWYRQDPGQGLRLIYYSQIVNDFQKGDIAEGYSVSREKKESFPLTVTSAQKNPTAFYLCASSIIRVRTGELFFGEGSRLTVL.